This TCR beta chain derives from a study of OX40 agonist ivuxolimab in advanced cancers. Across the study: Partial responses were observed in three patients, of whom one had hepatocellular carcinoma and two had cutaneous melanoma.

Sequenced by immunoSEQ multiplex PCR; TCRdb stores in-frame clones only, minus some. There are roughly 70,000 clones in the sample; approximately 82% occur only once, and less than 7.5% lies in the top ten. The CDR3 is 14 amino acids. Germline loops: CDR1 SGHNT, CDR2 YYREEE (reference sequence). Trimming removed 4 bases at V and 6 bases at J, with 15 bases between. This sequence was found in an adult with an advanced solid tumor such as melanoma, head and neck, liver or kidney cancer. The starting material was CD4+ or CD8+ T cells sorted from blood, obtained in a trial of the OX40 agonist ivuxolimab. The chain recombines TRBV5-4 with TRBJ2-3; D gene uncertain. The CDR3 DNA reads TGTGCCAGCAGCCCGGAAGTGTTGGCGGATACGCAGTATTTT. It specifies CASSPEVLADTQYF.